This paragraph covers one TCR beta chain sequence. The germline gives CDR1 SGHTS, CDR2 YDEGEE. This CDR3 comprises 15 residues. V was clipped by 3 bases and J by 0 bases; unmatched bases: 3. Under the authors' procedure: Reference gene primer amplification yielded estimated nucleated cell counts. Profiling relied on immunoSEQ multiplex PCR, and the TCRdb table lists in-frame clones only, not all of them. From that table come the V and J calls and clone size; the DNA was used to work out D and trimming. The sample has some 160,000 clones, roughly nine tenths seen once; the top ten hold roughly 3%. This entry is derived from a study of blood T cell repertoires in COVID-19. Study-level background: The United States, Italy and Spain were the sources of the acute and convalescent COVID-19 samples. Sample material is recorded as cDNA or gDNA derived from T cells, B-cell-depleted T cells, or PBMCs.

Sequencing was performed on peripheral blood. The receptor's source is an older woman with active COVID-19. The V and J genes are TRBV5-8 and TRBJ1-2; 9 bases line up with TRBD1. The DNA for the CDR3 is TGTGCCAGCAGCTCACAGGGGGCTGCTAACTATGGCTACACCTTC. Its translation is CASSSQGAANYGYTF.